The next 15 T cell receptor beta chains were all read from a single sample in a study of shared clonotypes between healthy human individuals. Assay: immunoSEQ multiplex PCR; the TCRdb copy retains only in-frame clones and omits some. In the table there are around 1 million clones, roughly 72% of which are singletons. The sequencing sample was made of memory CD4+ T cells sorted from blood. As for subset: CD45RA-negative fraction. Every receptor here comes from a man aged 18 to 29 in good health.

The chain couples TRBV28 to TRBJ1-2, with 9 nucleotides matching TRBD1. CDR1 is MDHEN, CDR2 SYDVKM, per germline. Trimming at V came to 4 bases and at J to 0 bases, leaving 9 bases not matched to a gene. This CDR3 is built from 17 residues. The CDR3 nucleotides are TGTGCCAGCAGTTCCGGGACAGGGACTTTCTCTAACTATGGCTACACCTTC. Encoded protein: CASSSGTGTFSNYGYTF.

J is TRBJ2-3 and V is TRBV6-6, with D tentatively TRBD1 or TRBD2 (6 bases each). Between the trimmed V and J ends, which lost 6 bases and 2 bases, there was a span of 12 bases. From germline, CDR1 is MNHNY and CDR2 SVGAGI (reference sequence). The CDR3 spans 14 residues. The CDR3: CASSPEGVTDTQYF. The CDR3 DNA reads as TGTGCCAGCAGCCCGGAGGGGGTCACAGATACGCAGTATTTT.

Details on this clone: Other DNA sequences from this sample encode an identical CDR3 as well. CDR3 DNA: TGTGCCAGCTCACCAGGGACAGGGAGAACTGGAAACACCATATATTTT. Translated, it gives CASSPGTGRTGNTIYF. The genes are TRBV18 and TRBJ1-3; 9 bases align to TRBD1. V lost 2 bases to trimming and J lost 2 bases; unmatched junction nucleotides: 4. CDR1 KGHSH and CDR2 LQKENI come from the germline V gene. The CDR3 spans 16 residues.

This clone was seen only once. The rearrangement links TRBV28 to TRBJ1-1; possible D gene TRBD1, 5 bases. The germline gives CDR1 MDHEN, CDR2 SYDVKM. The CDR3 consists of 14 residues. The germline V and J ends were trimmed by 2 bases and 3 bases, with 10 bases remaining between them. CDR3 protein: CASSLPGGHTEAFF. The CDR3 nucleotides are TGTGCCAGCAGTTTACCTGGGGGACACACTGAAGCTTTCTTT.

This clone has just a few counts. The chain joins TRBV19 to TRBJ1-3; D not certain. V lost 11 bases and J lost 4, with 15 bases in between. This CDR3 comprises 13 residues. Germline V gene sequence: CDR1 LNHDA, CDR2 SQIVND (reference sequence). The CDR3 DNA sequence: TGTGCCCCAAAACGGGAGGTAGGAAACACCATATATTTT. Amino acid sequence: CAPKREVGNTIYF. The complete variable domain, with remaining parts taken from reference TRBV19 and TRBJ1-3, reads DGGITQSPKYLFRKEGQNVTLSCEQNLNHDAMYWYRQDPGQGLRLIYYSQIVNDFQKGDIAEGYSVSREKKESFPLTVTSAQKNPTAFYLCAPKREVGNTIYFGEGSWLTVV.

This clone was recorded once. The junction and the germline gene differ at one end; a read error may be behind it. The genes are TRBV7-7 and TRBJ2-7, with D perhaps matching TRBD1 (6 bases). The CDR3 extends over 13 amino acids. The germline V gene encodes CDR1 SSHAT and CDR2 FNYEAQ (reference sequence). The CDR3 DNA sequence: TGTGCTAGCAGCAGGGGAGAAGCGAGTGAGCAGTACTTC. Translated, it gives CASSRGEASEQYF.

CDR3 amino acids: CSVEVGLASYSYEQYF. Written as DNA, the CDR3 is TGCAGCGTTGAAGTAGGGCTAGCGAGTTACTCCTACGAGCAGTACTTC. V is TRBV29-1 and J is TRBJ2-7; D may be TRBD2 (6 bases). Trimming took 1 base from V and 0 from J, leaving 16 bases between them. In germline, CDR1 is SQVTM, CDR2 ANQGSEA. The CDR3 extends over 16 amino acids.

The rearrangement joins TRBV2 to TRBJ1-6; D remains ambiguous. Germline V gives CDR1 SNHLY, CDR2 FYNNEI. The V and J ends lost 8 bases and 7 bases respectively, with 9 bases between them. The CDR3 is made up of 12 amino acids. The CDR3 sequence: CASQPGNSPLHF. The CDR3 bases are TGTGCCAGCCAACCTGGAAATTCACCCCTCCACTTT.

The CDR3 nucleotides are TGTGCCTGGAGTGTACGGGGTGCGGGAAGCAATCAGCCCCAGCATTTT. It yields the protein CAWSVRGAGSNQPQHF. This sequence joins TRBV30 and TRBJ1-5; D gene unclear. Germline loops: CDR1 GTSNPN, CDR2 SVGIG (reference sequence). Trimming removed 0 bases at V and 1 base at J, with 13 bases between. There are 16 residues in the CDR3.

The gene calls are TRBV28 and TRBJ1-2; 7 nucleotides align to TRBD1. Germline V gene lookup returns CDR1 MDHEN and CDR2 SYDVKM. The length of the CDR3 is 14 residues. Trimming at V came to 6 bases and at J to 8 bases, leaving 12 bases not matched to a gene. The CDR3 loop is CASRLSSGGRGYTF. In DNA form, the CDR3 reads TGTGCCAGCAGACTGAGCTCAGGGGGAAGAGGCTACACCTTC.

The CDR3 bases are TGTGCCAGCAGCTCGGGACTAGCGTCCGATACGCAGTATTTT. It codes for CASSSGLASDTQYF. The chain carries TRBV7-3 and TRBJ2-3; 10 bases map to TRBD2. The CDR3 runs to 14 residues. The trim removed 4 bases at V and 6 bases at J, leaving 4 bases unmatched. Per germline, CDR1 SGHTA and CDR2 FQGTGA.

In this sample, this clone turned up a few times. The V gene is TRBV6-1, the J gene TRBJ2-3, with a weak D call TRBD1 (6 bases). The CDR3 is 15 amino acids. V dropped 7 bases and J dropped 4 bases, with 18 bases sitting between them. Germline V CDR1 and CDR2: MNHNS, SASEGT. The CDR3: CASTPSGVKADTQYF. In DNA, the CDR3 is TGTGCCAGCACCCCGTCAGGGGTCAAGGCAGATACGCAGTATTTT.

The V and J genes are TRBV5-1 and TRBJ2-3, with D perhaps TRBD2 (7 bases). V was shortened by 6 bases and J by 2 bases, with 16 bases between the two germline ends. CDR1 is SGHRS and CDR2 is YFSETQ in the germline V gene. This CDR3 comprises 15 residues. CDR3 region: CASNKGGANTDTQYF. CDR3 sequence (DNA): TGCGCCAGCAACAAGGGGGGGGCCAACACAGATACGCAGTATTTT.

The table lists this clone with many counts. The chain combines TRBV18 with TRBJ2-2; 10 bases are a match to TRBD2. V shed 3 bases and J 1 base; nucleotides not matched to a gene: 5. CDR1 KGHSH and CDR2 LQKENI come from the germline V gene. There are 17 residues in the CDR3. The DNA of the CDR3 is TGTGCCAGCTCACCCTCGAGGACTAGCGGGAACACCGGGGAGCTGTTTTTT. Translation: CASSPSRTSGNTGELFF.

The J gene is TRBJ2-7, the V gene TRBV5-1; D not certain. Trimming shortened V by 1 base and J by 0 bases, and 8 bases separated the two germline ends. Per the germline V gene, CDR1 is SGHRS and CDR2 is YFSETQ. CDR3 size: 14 residues. The CDR3 DNA is TGCGCCAGCAGCTTGTCAGGATTCTCCTACGAGCAGTACTTC. This encodes CASSLSGFSYEQYF.